This T cell receptor beta chain was obtained from a study of T cells in localized non-small cell lung cancer. Study-wide points: Longer overall survival was associated with a higher density of T cells in the blood. Maximal T cell clonality occurred in uninvolved adjacent lung, with tumor ranking below it.

The germline CDR1 and CDR2 sequences are SGHRS and YFSETQ. The V gene end was trimmed by 1 base and the J gene end by 2 bases; junction bases not matched to a gene: 5. CDR3 length: 15 amino acids. The table came from immunoSEQ multiplex PCR; TCRdb's copy has only in-frame clones and leaves some out. The sample carries around 50,000 clones, 80% to 90% recorded once. Details on this clone: Its antigen is unidentified.

This material consisted of peripheral blood, taken before any cancer treatment. The clonotype originates from a woman aged 35-75 years with stage I lung adenocarcinoma. This rearrangement joins TRBV5-1 to TRBJ1-1; 7 bases align to TRBD1. The CDR3 loop reads CASSLRGGENTEAFF. The CDR3 coding sequence is TGCGCCAGCAGCTTGAGAGGGGGCGAAAACACTGAAGCTTTCTTT.